What follows is one T cell receptor (beta chain) and its context. Its antigen target is currently unknown. No clone much larger than this one lies a single base away; base qualities are absent. V has 9 bases trimmed and J has 2 bases trimmed; junction bases matching no gene number 4. CDR3 length: 13 amino acids, cysteine to phenylalanine. Solely the CDR3 DNA is kept, with 39 bases framed from the first base. Reading the germline V gene gives CDR1 KGHSH and CDR2 LQKENI. Donors were healthy HIV-negative adults with no recently reported acute infections or vaccinations. Every donor was a Caucasian adult residing in Nashville, Tennessee, USA. Magnetic negative selection was used to enrich CD4+ T cells, after which naive cells were positively selected on CD45RA and the negative fraction became the memory subset. After blood collection by leukapheresis, PBMCs were isolated using Ficoll-Histopaque density gradient centrifugation and then cryopreserved in the vapor phase of liquid nitrogen. Analytical flow cytometry was used to check the purity and quantity of every magnetically sorted T cell population. Genomic DNA was isolated from each sorted fraction and quantified by UV absorbance on a Nanodrop 2000c.

These data are taken from a study of shared clonotypes between healthy human individuals (TCRdb year 2020). Concerning the study at large: The cohort included three men and two women between 18 and 49 years of age. Libraries were prepared and TCR repertoires were sequenced by different laboratories using diverse techniques, in order to increase sequencing depth and limit assay-specific biases. Between about 0.94 and 10 billion PBMCs per donor were obtained by leukapheresis. For each donor, three plates each were used for CD4 naive and CD4 memory, two plates were used for CD8 naive, and one plate was used for CD8 memory. To estimate repertoire size and how much clonotype sharing occurs between individuals, the study deeply sequenced the blood TCR repertoires of five healthy adults.

Overall study outcomes, separate from this receptor: Rarefaction of sorted-subset datasets indicated incomplete sequencing despite the large sequencing depth. Based on pairwise subsampling, the degree of clonotype sharing among donors was expected to be affected by sequencing depth. The small number of donors limited the genetic and exposure-history diversity represented. Larger estimated clonotype richness was generally found for naive subsets than for memory subsets. Sampling was restricted to blood, and TCR repertoires in tissues likely differ from the TCR repertoires found in blood. When a handful of donors were compared, the shared fraction of clonotypes was about 5.2% for naive CD4, less than 4% for naive CD8, more than 2% for memory CD4, and around 0.4% for memory CD8. Compared with non-shared clonotypes, the clonotypes found in all four sorted-subset donors had higher generation probabilities.

Using the deep immunoSEQ assay, TCR CDR3 regions were amplified from genomic DNA by multiplex PCR. Genomic DNA extracted from each cell subset was distributed evenly over all wells of several immunoSEQ 96-well plates, and each plate served as one replicate. Each replicate PCR for sorted subsets received about 210 ng genomic DNA, equal to tens of thousands of T cell genomes. The purified libraries were quantified using a Qubit 3.0 fluorometer, sized with a Bioanalyzer 2100, and then quantified again using the KAPA Library Quantification kit. Each immunoSEQ 96-well plate was sequenced on its own single-read 150-cycle Illumina NextSeq 550 flow cell. The authors processed their data as follows. Because only junctional sequences without quality scores were contained in the immunoSEQ output, filtering matching that applied to full-length reads could not be performed. Sequences were annotated with PyIR, a Python wrapper for IgBLAST v1.9, and V/J genes and CDR3 were assigned using IMGT germline references. Reads were removed for weak V/J assignments (E-value above 1e-6), missing CDR3, stop codons, out-of-frame junctions, or ambiguous translated residues. V3J clonotypes were defined as sequences sharing an identical inferred V gene, J gene, and CDR3 amino acid sequence. To compute the percentage overlap between repertoires, the number of shared unique clonotypes was divided by the size of the smaller repertoire. Three approaches were used to assess repertoire richness: RTK rarefaction, the Chao1 estimator, and Recon v2.1 estimates of unobserved clonotypes. OLGA was used to compute generation probabilities for all TCRbeta clonotypes that the gDNA method yielded from a handful of donors. Held by TCRdb, this immuneACCESS table contains in-frame sequences only and omits some clones. Under half of the omission traces to an unresolved V gene where checked; the cause of the rest is unknown. V and J calls and clone size are as listed in that table; D and trimming were resolved from the DNA. The sample table shows some 1.4 million clones, and approximately 96% are seen once. The top ten hold approximately 1.2% of the sample.

This clonotype was sampled from a man aged 25 to 40 in good health. The chain employs TRBV18 and TRBJ2-7; 10 central bases correspond to TRBD2. Sequencing was performed on naive CD4+ T cells sorted from blood. Reading the label with the study, this specimen's cell subset or site is: CD45RA+ positively selected. Here is the DNA: TGTGCCAGTATGAGCGGGAGGGCCTACGAGCAGTACTTC. It specifies CASMSGRAYEQYF.